This TCR beta chain was observed in a study of control samples from healthy donors and cancer patients. Libraries were prepared by immunoSEQ multiplex PCR; TCRdb keeps only in-frame clonotypes and omits some of them. The sample lists about 82,000 clones; roughly 94% were seen once. This CDR3 comprises 14 residues. Germline values: CDR1 KGHSH, CDR2 LQKENI. V lost 6 bases, J lost 5 bases, and 4 bases stayed unmatched. This receptor was obtained from a woman aged 18-29 years in good health. V gene TRBV18 combines with J gene TRBJ2-1; 10 positions agree with TRBD2. Sequencing was carried out using blood. CDR3 loop: CASSGLANDNEQFF. CDR3 DNA sequence: TGTGCCAGCTCGGGACTAGCGAACGACAATGAGCAGTTCTTC. Full variable domain (rest looked up from reference TRBV18 and TRBJ2-1): NAGVMQNPRHLVRRRGQEARLRCSPMKGHSHVYWYRQLPEEGLKFMVYLQKENIIDESGMPKERFSAEFPKEGPSILRIQQVVRGDSAAYFCASSGLANDNEQFFGPGTRLTVL.